A selection of T cell receptor beta chains follows, all from one sample in a study of blood T cell repertoires in COVID-19. TCRdb's copy holds only in-frame clones and misses some; the assay was immunoSEQ multiplex PCR. The table lists over 250,000 clones, around 90% of them singletons, with around 1% in the top ten. Sequenced sample: PBMCs or T cells enriched from blood (not recorded which). The receptors were sampled from a woman aged 25 to 45 who had recovered from COVID-19. The CDR3 runs from the conserved cysteine through the conserved F or W. Fields, in order: clone size, D gene, V gene, J gene, CDR3 protein, CDR3 DNA. A D gene is named only where the DNA matches it firmly. Clone size is given for some rows only: seen once, a few or many times, or a class if the clone is expanded.

many	NA	TRBV27	TRBJ1-4	CASSWGVMAEKLFF	TGTGCCAGCAGTTGGGGGGTAATGGCTGAAAAACTGTTTTTT
NA	NA	TRBV6-2/TRBV6-3	TRBJ2-1	CASSYPAFPRKALPFNEQFF	TGTGCCAGCAGTTACCCCGCGTTTCCCCGGAAAGCGTTGCCCTTCAATGAGCAGTTCTTC
NA	NA	TRBV3-1/TRBV3-2	TRBJ1-2	CASSQVGQGRVGYTF	TGTGCCAGCAGCCAAGTGGGGCAGGGCAGGGTCGGCTACACCTTC
once	NA	TRBV28	TRBJ1-3	CASTLDSDGNTIYF	TGTGCCAGCACCTTGGACAGTGATGGAAACACCATATATTTT
NA	NA	TRBV20-1	TRBJ2-1	CSASLAGLRNEQFF	TGCAGTGCTAGTCTCGCGGGATTGAGGAATGAGCAGTTCTTC
NA	NA	TRBV2	TRBJ1-5	CASSDMRRSGYLGNQPQHF	TGTGCCAGCAGTGATATGCGTAGGAGTGGGTACCTGGGCAATCAGCCCCAGCATTTT
NA	NA	TRBV7-8	TRBJ1-6	CASSPGGLNSPLHF	TGTGCCAGCAGCCCCGGGGGACTTAATTCACCCCTCCACTTT
NA	TRBD1	TRBV27	TRBJ1-1	CASSVGTPGGLGEAFF	TGTGCCAGCAGTGTTGGTACGCCAGGGGGCCTCGGGGAAGCTTTCTTT
NA	TRBD2	TRBV28	TRBJ2-5	CASSLLPSGLEKETQYF	TGTGCCAGCAGTTTATTACCATCGGGACTAGAGAAAGAGACCCAGTACTTC
NA	NA	TRBV3-1/TRBV3-2	TRBJ1-4	CASSQDYPPRGLFF	TGTGCCAGCAGCCAAGATTACCCCCCACGGGGACTGTTTTTT
NA	TRBD1	TRBV5-1	TRBJ1-2	CASSLQRDRGDLPDYGYTF	TGCGCCAGCAGCTTGCAGAGAGACAGGGGGGACCTACCTGACTATGGCTACACCTTC
NA	NA	TRBV7-9	TRBJ2-1	CASSSPSGEQFF	TGTGCCAGCAGCTCCCCCTCCGGTGAGCAGTTCTTC
NA	TRBD1	TRBV18	TRBJ1-2	CASSLGQGAVGYTF	TGTGCCAGCTCTCTCGGACAGGGGGCGGTGGGCTACACCTTC
NA	TRBD2	TRBV11-2	TRBJ2-2	CASSLGLAGTNTGELFF	TGTGCCAGCAGCCTAGGACTAGCGGGAACAAACACCGGGGAGCTGTTTTTT
NA	NA	TRBV27	TRBJ2-4	CASSLSRRVGQNIQYF	TGTGCCAGCAGTTTGTCTAGGCGTGTAGGACAGAACATTCAGTACTTC
NA	TRBD1	TRBV2	TRBJ1-2	CASQLTGLVRDREHTNYGYTF	TGTGCCAGCCAACTTACGGGGCTGGTCCGGGACAGGGAACACACTAACTATGGCTACACCTTC
NA	NA	TRBV30	TRBJ1-2	CAWRGAGTLGYTF	TGTGCCTGGAGGGGCGCCGGGACATTGGGCTACACCTTC
NA	TRBD2	TRBV6-5	TRBJ2-1	CASSPTGGLNEQFF	TGTGCCAGCAGTCCCACGGGGGGTCTCAATGAGCAGTTCTTC
NA	TRBD2	TRBV11-2	TRBJ2-3	CASSRTSGKHTDTQYF	TGTGCCAGCAGCCGCACTAGCGGGAAACACACAGATACGCAGTATTTT
NA	NA	TRBV28	TRBJ1-3	CASSLSPRGNTIYF	TGTGCCAGCAGTTTGAGCCCGAGAGGAAACACCATATATTTT
NA	NA	TRBV2	TRBJ2-3	CASSEQGGRGSKDTQYF	TGTGCCAGCAGTGAACAGGGGGGCAGGGGGAGCAAAGATACGCAGTATTTT
NA	NA	TRBV18	TRBJ1-1	CASSAEGWGGTEAFF	TGTGCCAGCTCAGCTGAAGGGTGGGGGGGGACTGAAGCTTTCTTT
NA	NA	TRBV4-1	TRBJ1-2	CASSQVRGANYGYTF	TGCGCCAGCAGCCAAGTCCGGGGGGCCAACTATGGCTACACCTTC
NA	TRBD2	TRBV5-1	TRBJ2-5	CASSLGPTGGGETQYF	TGCGCCAGCAGCTTGGGGCCCACCGGGGGGGGAGAGACCCAGTACTTC
NA	NA	TRBV29-1	TRBJ1-2	CSVGGEGYTF	TGCAGCGTTGGAGGAGAGGGCTACACCTTC
few	NA	TRBV4-3	TRBJ1-1	CASSQVSGQPTKAFF	TGCGCCAGCAGCCAAGTATCCGGACAACCAACAAAAGCTTTCTTT
NA	NA	TRBV9	TRBJ1-1	CASSATPERTEAFF	TGTGCCAGCAGCGCCACACCCGAGAGGACTGAAGCTTTCTTT
NA	TRBD1	TRBV5-1	TRBJ1-1	CASSPGHRGRLNTEAFF	TGCGCCAGCAGCCCCGGTCACAGGGGCCGGCTGAACACTGAAGCTTTCTTT
NA	NA	TRBV6-1	TRBJ1-5	CASSDDYWTEKNSNQPQHF	TGTGCCAGCAGTGACGATTATTGGACAGAAAAAAATAGCAATCAGCCCCAGCATTTT
NA	NA	TRBV7-9	TRBJ1-2	CASSLEKTGVYGYTF	TGTGCCAGCAGCTTAGAGAAAACCGGGGTCTATGGCTACACCTTC
NA	NA	TRBV27	TRBJ1-1	CASSSIQNTEAFF	TGTGCCAGCAGTTCCATACAGAACACTGAAGCTTTCTTT
NA	NA	TRBV5-4	TRBJ1-6	CASSGGGGSRSPLHF	TGTGCCAGCAGCGGGGGGGGTGGCTCAAGGTCACCCCTCCACTTT
NA	NA	TRBV15	TRBJ1-2	CATSRDIGDYGYTF	TGTGCCACCAGCAGAGATATAGGGGACTATGGCTACACCTTC
NA	TRBD1	TRBV29-1	TRBJ1-1	CSVERDRGGRAFF	TGCAGCGTTGAGAGGGACAGGGGAGGTAGAGCTTTCTTT
NA	NA	TRBV7-6	TRBJ2-5	CASSLAPDTETQYF	TGTGCCAGCAGCTTAGCCCCAGACACGGAGACCCAGTACTTC
NA	NA	TRBV27	TRBJ2-4	CASSPPTVTFNLLAKNIQYF	TGTGCCAGCAGTCCCCCGACAGTGACTTTCAATCTTCTAGCCAAAAACATTCAGTACTTC
once	NA	TRBV27	TRBJ2-3	CASSLAVVADTQYF	TGTGCCAGCAGTTTAGCTGTTGTGGCCGATACGCAGTATTTT
once	NA	TRBV27	TRBJ1-1	CAAGGTEAFF	TGTGCCGCCGGGGGGACTGAAGCTTTCTTT
NA	NA	TRBV21-1	TRBJ2-7	CASSKVPRQGPSYEQYF	TGTGCCAGCAGCAAAGTCCCCAGACAGGGCCCAAGTTACGAGCAGTACTTC
NA	TRBD2	TRBV7-2	TRBJ2-1	CASSLVAGGLGEQFF	TGTGCCAGCAGCTTAGTAGCGGGGGGGCTGGGTGAGCAGTTCTTC
NA	NA	TRBV28	TRBJ1-4	CASSFGSGRAANEKLFF	TGTGCCAGCAGTTTTGGGTCCGGGAGGGCAGCAAATGAAAAACTGTTTTTT
NA	TRBD1	TRBV2	TRBJ1-4	CARMEGGQPINEKLFF	TGTGCCAGAATGGAAGGGGGACAGCCTATCAATGAAAAACTGTTTTTT
NA	NA	TRBV7-2	TRBJ2-5	CASSFLRYQETQYF	TGTGCCAGCAGCTTCCTTCGGTACCAAGAGACCCAGTACTTC
NA	TRBD1	TRBV29-1	TRBJ2-1	CSVDSTGVSYNEQFF	TGCAGCGTTGATTCGACAGGGGTTAGCTACAATGAGCAGTTCTTC
NA	TRBD2	TRBV7-8	TRBJ2-3	CASSPKLAGVTDTQYF	TGTGCCAGCAGCCCTAAACTAGCGGGAGTTACAGATACGCAGTATTTT
NA	NA	TRBV19	TRBJ1-5	CATLSAAGGQPQHF	TGTGCCACCCTTTCGGCAGCCGGCGGTCAGCCCCAGCATTTT
NA	TRBD1	TRBV5-1	TRBJ2-5	CASSLGPGTEETQYF	TGCGCCAGCAGCTTGGGACCCGGGACAGAAGAGACCCAGTACTTC
NA	NA	TRBV15	TRBJ1-4	CATSARGTNEKLFF	TGTGCCACCAGCGCGAGAGGGACTAATGAAAAACTGTTTTTT
NA	TRBD1	TRBV11-3	TRBJ2-1	CASSPRTGIPYNEQFF	TGTGCCAGCAGCCCCCGGACAGGGATACCCTACAATGAGCAGTTCTTC
NA	NA	TRBV10-3	TRBJ1-5	CAIAGEYSNQPQHF	TGTGCCATCGCCGGAGAATATAGCAATCAGCCCCAGCATTTT
NA	NA	TRBV19	TRBJ2-1	CASSIDRMGEQFF	TGTGCCAGTAGTATAGATCGGATGGGCGAGCAGTTCTTC
once	NA	TRBV18	TRBJ1-1	CASSPWSGQVDTEAFF	TGTGCCAGCTCACCCTGGTCAGGGCAAGTAGATACTGAAGCTTTCTTT
NA	NA	TRBV7-8	TRBJ2-5	CASSLGLVRETQYF	TGTGCCAGCAGCTTGGGGCTAGTCAGGGAGACCCAGTACTTC
NA	TRBD2	TRBV5-4	TRBJ2-1	CASSPGGGSKANEQFF	TGTGCCAGCAGCCCGGGAGGCGGGAGTAAGGCCAATGAGCAGTTCTTC
NA	TRBD1	TRBV28	TRBJ1-3	CASISTGAGNTIYF	TGTGCCAGCATTTCCACAGGGGCCGGAAACACCATATATTTT